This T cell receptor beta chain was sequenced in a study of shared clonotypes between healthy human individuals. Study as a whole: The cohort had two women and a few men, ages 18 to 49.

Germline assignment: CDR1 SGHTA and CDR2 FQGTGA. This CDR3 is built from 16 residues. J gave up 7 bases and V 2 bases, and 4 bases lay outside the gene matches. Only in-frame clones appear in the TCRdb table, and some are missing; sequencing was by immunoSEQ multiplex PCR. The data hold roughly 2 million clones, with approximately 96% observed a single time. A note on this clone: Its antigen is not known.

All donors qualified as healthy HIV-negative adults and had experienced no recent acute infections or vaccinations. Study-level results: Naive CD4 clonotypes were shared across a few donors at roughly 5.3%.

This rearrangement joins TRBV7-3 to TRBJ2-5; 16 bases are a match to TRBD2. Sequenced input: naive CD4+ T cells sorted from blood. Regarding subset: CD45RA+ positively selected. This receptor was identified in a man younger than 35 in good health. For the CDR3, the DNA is TGTGCCAGCAGCTTAGGGACTAGCGGGGGGGCCGCGACCCAGTACTTC. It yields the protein CASSLGTSGGAATQYF. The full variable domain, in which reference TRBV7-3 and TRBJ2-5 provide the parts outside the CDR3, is GAGVSQTPSNKVTEKGKYVELRCDPISGHTALYWYRQSLGQGPEFLIYFQGTGAADDSGLPNDRFFAVRPEGSVSTLKIQRTERGDSAVYLCASSLGTSGGAATQYFGPGTRLLVL.